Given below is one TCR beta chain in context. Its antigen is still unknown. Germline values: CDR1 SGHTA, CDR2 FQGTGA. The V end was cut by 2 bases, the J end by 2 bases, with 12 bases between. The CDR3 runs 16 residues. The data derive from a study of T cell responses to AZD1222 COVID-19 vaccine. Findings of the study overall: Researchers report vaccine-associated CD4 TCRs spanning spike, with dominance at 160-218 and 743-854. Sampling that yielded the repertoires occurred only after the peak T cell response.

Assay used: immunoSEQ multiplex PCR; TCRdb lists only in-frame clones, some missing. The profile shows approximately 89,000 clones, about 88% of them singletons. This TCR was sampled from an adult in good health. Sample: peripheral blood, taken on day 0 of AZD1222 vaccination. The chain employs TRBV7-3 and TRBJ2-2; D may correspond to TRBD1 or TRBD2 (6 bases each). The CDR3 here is CASSLWGARNTGELFF. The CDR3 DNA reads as TGTGCCAGCAGCTTATGGGGGGCGCGAAACACCGGGGAGCTGTTTTTT.